This is a list of T cell receptor beta chains from one sample in a study of CD8 T cells in ankylosing spondylitis. In TCRdb, the 5' RACE reads were re-called with MiXCR into one record per CDR3 protein. This repertoire shows about 220,000 distinct CDR3 sequences, more than 25% found once; its top ten account for under 7%. Sample: blood, either unsorted or a sorted T cell fraction (not recorded which). These TCRs come from a male donor with ankylosing spondylitis or in good health (not recorded which). CDR3s include the opening cysteine and the closing phenylalanine or tryptophan. A D gene is named only where the DNA matches it firmly. Part of the rows lack a size; the others show once, few, many or a class for expanded clones.

v_call: TRBV12-3/TRBV12-4; j_call: TRBJ2-7; d_call: NA; clone_size: many; cdr3_nt: TGTGCCAGCAGTTCGTACGCCTACGAGCAGTACTTC; cdr3_aa: CASSSYAYEQYF
v_call: TRBV20-1; j_call: TRBJ2-1; d_call: TRBD2; clone_size: NA; cdr3_nt: TGCAGTGCTAGAGGGCTAGCGGTCAAACCCTACAATGAGCAGTTCTTC; cdr3_aa: CSARGLAVKPYNEQFF
v_call: TRBV29-1; j_call: TRBJ2-3; d_call: NA; clone_size: many; cdr3_nt: TGCAGCGTTGACTTTTCGGGGTCCACAGATACGCAGTATTTT; cdr3_aa: CSVDFSGSTDTQYF
v_call: TRBV20-1; j_call: TRBJ2-3; d_call: TRBD2; clone_size: NA; cdr3_nt: TGCTGTGCCCGGGGTTTGGCGGGAGGTCTTAGCACAGATACGCAGTATTTT; cdr3_aa: CCARGLAGGLSTDTQYF
v_call: TRBV10-3; j_call: TRBJ2-1; d_call: TRBD1; clone_size: NA; cdr3_nt: TGTGCCATCAGCCCGGGACAGGACAATGAGCAGTTCTTC; cdr3_aa: CAISPGQDNEQFF
v_call: TRBV10-3; j_call: TRBJ2-7; d_call: TRBD1; clone_size: NA; cdr3_nt: TGTGCCATCAGTGGGGACAGCTACGAGCAGTACTTC; cdr3_aa: CAISGDSYEQYF
v_call: TRBV9; j_call: TRBJ1-2; d_call: NA; clone_size: many; cdr3_nt: TGTGCCAGCAGCACAGGGTCGAATGGCTACACCTTC; cdr3_aa: CASSTGSNGYTF
v_call: TRBV7-6; j_call: TRBJ2-7; d_call: NA; clone_size: few; cdr3_nt: TGTGCCAGCAGCTTAGGGCAGGGACTCACCTACGAGCAGTACTTC; cdr3_aa: CASSLGQGLTYEQYF
v_call: TRBV9; j_call: TRBJ2-1; d_call: NA; clone_size: many; cdr3_nt: TGTGCCAGCAGCGTAGCCGCTAGCCTTACCCTTTCCTACAATGAGCAGTTCTTC; cdr3_aa: CASSVAASLTLSYNEQFF
v_call: TRBV29-1; j_call: TRBJ2-1; d_call: NA; clone_size: few; cdr3_nt: TGCAGCGTTGATCAGCCAGGGAATGAGCAGTTCTTC; cdr3_aa: CSVDQPGNEQFF
v_call: TRBV10-3; j_call: TRBJ2-7; d_call: NA; clone_size: NA; cdr3_nt: TGTGCCGCAGGGACACGCGAATACGAGCAGTACTTC; cdr3_aa: CAAGTREYEQYF
v_call: TRBV12-3/TRBV12-4; j_call: TRBJ1-2; d_call: TRBD1; clone_size: NA; cdr3_nt: TGTGCCAGCAGTCGGCAGGGGGCGATTCATCTTAACTATGGCTACACCTTC; cdr3_aa: CASSRQGAIHLNYGYTF
v_call: TRBV4-1; j_call: TRBJ2-4; d_call: TRBD2; clone_size: many; cdr3_nt: TGCGCCAGCAGCCAACCGACTAGCGGAGAATACAAAAACATTCAGTACTTC; cdr3_aa: CASSQPTSGEYKNIQYF